The rows below give T cell receptor beta chains drawn from one sample of a study of T cells in Graves' hyperthyroidism and ophthalmopathy. TCRdb independently ran MiXCR on the multiplex PCR reads; one entry per CDR3 protein. The data hold about 540,000 distinct CDR3 sequences, with more than 45% observed a single time. The sequenced sample was peripheral blood or thyroid tissue (not recorded which). The receptors shown here come from a woman aged 18-29 years with Graves' hyperthyroidism. CDR3s leave out the opening cysteine and the closing phenylalanine or tryptophan.

v_call: TRBV10-3
j_call: TRBJ1-2
cdr3_aa: ASSPGTGSGGYT

v_call: TRBV7-3
j_call: TRBJ1-2
cdr3_aa: ASSLMQGSRAYGYT

v_call: TRBV29-1
j_call: TRBJ1-1
cdr3_aa: SVYRNYMNTEAF

v_call: TRBV7-3
j_call: TRBJ1-6
cdr3_aa: ASSFSGQGSSPLH

v_call: TRBV20-1
j_call: TRBJ1-3
cdr3_aa: SASPGDGNTIY

v_call: TRBV5-1
j_call: TRBJ2-5
cdr3_aa: ASSTGREWWETQY

v_call: TRBV12-3/TRBV12-4
j_call: TRBJ2-5
cdr3_aa: ASCGKETQY

v_call: TRBV11-1
j_call: TRBJ1-4
cdr3_aa: ASSNSGTGGEKLF

v_call: TRBV7-3
j_call: TRBJ2-5
cdr3_aa: ASSQDGLAGAQETQY

v_call: TRBV12-3/TRBV12-4
j_call: TRBJ1-5
cdr3_aa: ASSFDRSGVPQH

v_call: TRBV29-1
j_call: TRBJ2-3
cdr3_aa: SVSGDTQY

v_call: TRBV25-1
j_call: TRBJ1-6
cdr3_aa: ASTEGGSPLH

v_call: TRBV29-1
j_call: TRBJ1-1
cdr3_aa: SDKVGTEAF

v_call: TRBV7-3
j_call: .
cdr3_aa: ASSVLGGVQF

v_call: TRBV6-1
j_call: TRBJ1-2
cdr3_aa: ASSINRVDGYT

v_call: TRBV24-1
j_call: TRBJ2-5
cdr3_aa: ATSGAGETQY

v_call: TRBV7-9
j_call: TRBJ2-7
cdr3_aa: ASSRDNEQY

v_call: TRBV7-2
j_call: TRBJ1-5
cdr3_aa: ASSLDGRGGVGGNQPQH

v_call: TRBV10-3
j_call: TRBJ2-7
cdr3_aa: AISERPRNLRGTYEQY

v_call: TRBV7-9
j_call: TRBJ1-5
cdr3_aa: ASSAPYLTATNQPQH

v_call: TRBV25-1
j_call: TRBJ2-5
cdr3_aa: ASSTGLAKKETQY

v_call: TRBV7-9
j_call: TRBJ2-5
cdr3_aa: ASSMGQQETQY

v_call: TRBV25-1
j_call: TRBJ2-7
cdr3_aa: ASSEWGDKSYEQY

v_call: TRBV7-2
j_call: TRBJ1-2
cdr3_aa: ASSSGQGGRYGYT

v_call: TRBV7-2
j_call: TRBJ1-4
cdr3_aa: ASSRGRTRSDKLF

v_call: TRBV5-1
j_call: TRBJ1-1
cdr3_aa: ASSQNMNTEAF

v_call: TRBV6-1
j_call: TRBJ1-2
cdr3_aa: ASKSGTGRFGYGYT

v_call: TRBV6-1
j_call: TRBJ1-2
cdr3_aa: ASRTGRYGYT

v_call: TRBV15
j_call: TRBJ1-2
cdr3_aa: ATSRDRNWANYGYT

v_call: TRBV7-8
j_call: TRBJ2-3
cdr3_aa: ASSLKTITDTQY

v_call: TRBV10-3
j_call: TRBJ2-2
cdr3_aa: AITGQVNTGELF

v_call: TRBV7-9
j_call: TRBJ1-6
cdr3_aa: ASTSDTRALH

v_call: TRBV7-2
j_call: TRBJ2-7
cdr3_aa: ASSFPDAYEQY

v_call: TRBV7-3
j_call: TRBJ2-2
cdr3_aa: ASSSQRLAGGPSTGELF

v_call: TRBV14
j_call: TRBJ2-5
cdr3_aa: ASSQGFGGGPTQY

v_call: TRBV10-3
j_call: TRBJ1-3
cdr3_aa: AVVRDSGNTIY

v_call: TRBV7-8
j_call: TRBJ2-5
cdr3_aa: ASSLEAGAETQY

v_call: TRBV25-1
j_call: TRBJ2-5
cdr3_aa: ALGRTSGRADETQY

v_call: TRBV24-1
j_call: TRBJ1-4
cdr3_aa: ATSDSGEVDEKLF

v_call: TRBV7-2
j_call: TRBJ1-1
cdr3_aa: ASSLTGVVTEAF

v_call: TRBV10-3
j_call: TRBJ2-7
cdr3_aa: AIRGQFYEQY